The rows below give T cell receptor beta chains drawn from one sample of a study of blood T cell repertoires in COVID-19. The protocol was immunoSEQ multiplex PCR, while the TCRdb copy is restricted to in-frame clones and leaves out a portion. Of around 200,000 clones in the sample, 75% to 90% were seen once. The sequenced sample was PBMCs or T cells enriched from blood (not recorded which). These receptors all stem from a man aged 30-40 years who had recovered from COVID-19. CDR3s include the opening cysteine and the closing phenylalanine or tryptophan. The order of the fields is V gene, clone size, D gene, J gene, CDR3 DNA, CDR3 protein. A D gene is named only where the DNA matches it firmly. Clone sizes are given selectively: once, few, many, or a class where the clone is expanded.

>TRBV3-1/TRBV3-2|.|.|TRBJ2-2
TGTGCCAGCAGCCAAGACGCGGGGCTCACCGGGGAGCTGTTTTTT
CASSQDAGLTGELFF
>TRBV7-9|once|TRBD2|TRBJ2-1
TGTGCCAGCAGCTCGAAAGGTCGGGGTAGCGGGAGGACCTACAATGAGCAGTTCTTC
CASSSKGRGSGRTYNEQFF
>TRBV9|.|TRBD1|TRBJ1-6
TGTGCCAGCAGCCCAACAGGGGGCGGCTCACCCCTCCACTTT
CASSPTGGGSPLHF
>TRBV5-1|.|TRBD2|TRBJ2-3
TGCGCCAGCAGCCTCCGACTAGCGGGAGTTAGGACAGATACGCAGTATTTT
CASSLRLAGVRTDTQYF
>TRBV19|.|TRBD2|TRBJ2-3
TGTGCCAGTATTGCGGGGGGCCCCGAGTATACGCAGTATTTT
CASIAGGPEYTQYF
>TRBV3-1/TRBV3-2|.|TRBD1|TRBJ1-1
TGTGCCAGCAGCCAAGGACAGGGGTCTGAAGCTTTCTTT
CASSQGQGSEAFF
>TRBV19|.|.|TRBJ1-4
TGTGCCAGTAGTATCCGTTGGACAGCAACTAATGAAAAACTGTTTTTT
CASSIRWTATNEKLFF
>TRBV7-2|.|TRBD2|TRBJ2-7
TGTGCCAGCAGCAACTCGGGGACTAGCGGGAGTGAGCAGTACTTC
CASSNSGTSGSEQYF
>TRBV18|.|.|TRBJ1-3
TGTGCCAGCTCACCTCGAGACAGTAGGGGAAACACCATATATTTT
CASSPRDSRGNTIYF
>TRBV29-1|once|TRBD1|TRBJ2-6
TGCAGCGTTGAAGGAGGGCAGGGGGCGGACGTCCTGACTTTC
CSVEGGQGADVLTF
>TRBV30|.|TRBD1|TRBJ2-5
TGTGCCGGACGACAGGGGCGGGAGACCCAGTACTTC
CAGRQGRETQYF
>TRBV7-9|.|TRBD1|TRBJ2-5
TGTGCCAGCAGCCCGGACGGGACAGGGACTGAGACCCAGTACTTC
CASSPDGTGTETQYF
>TRBV15|.|.|TRBJ1-2
TGTGCCACCAGCAGTAACACGGGCTATGGCTACACCTTC
CATSSNTGYGYTF
>TRBV21-1|.|.|TRBJ1-5
TGTGCCAGCAGCACAAAGACAGGGAGGAGCAATCAGCCCCAGCATTTT
CASSTKTGRSNQPQHF
>TRBV3-1/TRBV3-2|.|TRBD1|TRBJ1-1
TGTGCCAGCAGCCAAGACTACAGGGGGTGGAGGCCCACGTCTCCACGTGAAGCTTTCTTT
CASSQDYRGWRPTSPREAFF
>TRBV7-6|.|TRBD1|TRBJ2-7
TGTGCCAGCAGCCCAGAGCCGGGACAGAACTACGAGCAGTACTTC
CASSPEPGQNYEQYF
>TRBV4-3|.|.|TRBJ2-2
TGCGCCAGCAGCCCTCAGCGGGCCGGCGGGGAGCTGTTTTTT
CASSPQRAGGELFF
>TRBV3-1/TRBV3-2|.|TRBD1|TRBJ2-7
TGTGCCAGCAGCCGACAGGGATACGAGCAGTACTTC
CASSRQGYEQYF
>TRBV4-1|.|TRBD1|TRBJ2-4
TGCGCCAGCAGCCAACCCCGGGACAGCAAAAACATTCAGTACTTC
CASSQPRDSKNIQYF
>TRBV24-1|.|.|TRBJ2-5
TGTGCCACCAGTGACAGGGGAGCCCAGTACTTC
CATSDRGAQYF
>TRBV5-1|.|TRBD1|TRBJ2-2
TGCGCCAGCAGCAACCAGGACAGGGCCGGGGAGCTGTTTTTT
CASSNQDRAGELFF
>TRBV5-1|.|.|TRBJ1-1
TGCGCCAGCAGCTTGTTGGCGGCGGGAGGAACTGAAGCTTTCTTT
CASSLLAAGGTEAFF
>TRBV5-1|.|TRBD2|TRBJ2-5
TGCGCCAGCAGCTTGGCCGGGGCTAGCGGGACTAAAGAGACCCAGTACTTC
CASSLAGASGTKETQYF
>TRBV5-1|.|.|TRBJ1-1
TGCGCCAGCAGCTTGACCAGGCAGGGGTTCGCTGAAGCTTTCTTT
CASSLTRQGFAEAFF
>TRBV5-1|few|.|TRBJ1-2
TGCGCCAGCAGCTTCGGCGGACAGCCGAACTATGGCTACACCTTC
CASSFGGQPNYGYTF
>TRBV4-1|.|.|TRBJ1-1
TGCGCCAGCAGCCAAGCGCGGGGTATCACTGAAGCTTTCTTT
CASSQARGITEAFF
>TRBV2|once|.|TRBJ1-4
TGTGCCAGCAGTGATATAGGCGAAGGGGATGAAAAACTGTTTTTT
CASSDIGEGDEKLFF
>TRBV10-1|.|.|TRBJ2-7
TGCGCCAGCAGAGAACAGGGATACGAGCAGTACTTC
CASREQGYEQYF
>TRBV4-1|once|TRBD1|TRBJ2-7
TGCGCCAGCAGCCAAGCCGGGACAGACTACGAGCAGTACTTC
CASSQAGTDYEQYF
>TRBV28|.|.|TRBJ1-1
TGTGCCAGCAGTATTCCGACAGGGAACACTGAAGCTTTCTTT
CASSIPTGNTEAFF
>TRBV5-1|.|.|TRBJ2-1
TGCGCCAGCAGCTTGGAAGCCCTGAATGAGCAGTTCTTC
CASSLEALNEQFF
>TRBV30|.|.|TRBJ1-4
TGTGCCTGGAGCCCACCCCCGCCCAGGGTAACAACTAATGAAAAACTGTTTTTT
CAWSPPPPRVTTNEKLFF
>TRBV19|.|TRBD1|TRBJ2-1
TGTGCCAGTAGTCCGTTAGGACAGGAAAGAGACAATGAGCAGTTCTTC
CASSPLGQERDNEQFF
>TRBV6-5|.|.|TRBJ1-5
TGTGCCAGCAGTCAGAACCGTAATCAGCCCCAGCATTTT
CASSQNRNQPQHF
>TRBV28|.|.|TRBJ2-1
TGTGCCAGCAGTTCGCCGGGTCGAACCGAGCAGTTCTTC
CASSSPGRTEQFF
>TRBV7-9|.|TRBD2|TRBJ2-7
TGTGCCAGCAGCTTAACAGCGGGAGTTGGGAACGAGCAGTACTTC
CASSLTAGVGNEQYF
>TRBV27|.|TRBD1|TRBJ1-1
TGTGCCAGCAGTTCGACAGGGGGCATCACTGAAGCTTTCTTT
CASSSTGGITEAFF
>TRBV7-2|.|.|TRBJ1-2
TGTGCCAGCAGCTTAAGGATAGTACTTCGAGGAGAATATGGCTACACCTTC
CASSLRIVLRGEYGYTF
>TRBV10-3|.|.|TRBJ2-7
TGTGCCATCAGTGCAACTAGCTTCTGGGGCTACGAGCAGTACTTC
CAISATSFWGYEQYF
>TRBV2|.|TRBD2|TRBJ2-7
TGTGCCAGCAGTGGGCGGGGGTACGAGCAGTACTTC
CASSGRGYEQYF
>TRBV5-1|.|.|TRBJ2-3
TGCGCCAGCAGCTTGTCAGGGTGGGCAGATACGCAGTATTTT
CASSLSGWADTQYF
>TRBV3-1/TRBV3-2|.|.|TRBJ1-1
TGTGCCAGCAGCCAAGGGCTCCGGGACACAACTGAAGCTTTCTTT
CASSQGLRDTTEAFF
>TRBV24-1|.|TRBD2|TRBJ2-3
TGTGCCACCAGTGACCGACTAGCGGGAAGCACAGATACGCAGTATTTT
CATSDRLAGSTDTQYF